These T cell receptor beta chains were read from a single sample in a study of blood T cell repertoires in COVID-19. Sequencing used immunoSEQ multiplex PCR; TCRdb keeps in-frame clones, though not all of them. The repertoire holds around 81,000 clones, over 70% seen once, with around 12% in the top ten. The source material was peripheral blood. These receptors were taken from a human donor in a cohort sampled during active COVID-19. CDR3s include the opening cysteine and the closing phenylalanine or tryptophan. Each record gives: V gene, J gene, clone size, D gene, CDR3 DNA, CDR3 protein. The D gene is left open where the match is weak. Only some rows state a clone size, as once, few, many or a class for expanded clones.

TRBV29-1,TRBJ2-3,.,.,TGCAGCGTTGTCGGCAGGGCAGAATCTAGCACAGATACGCAGTATTTT,CSVVGRAESSTDTQYF
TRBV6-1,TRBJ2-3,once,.,TGTGCCAGCAGTGAAGACAGGGCCGGACGAGATACGCAGTATTTT,CASSEDRAGRDTQYF
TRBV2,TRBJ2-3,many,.,TGTGCCCACCGCCCGGGGAGCACAGATACGCAGTATTTT,CAHRPGSTDTQYF
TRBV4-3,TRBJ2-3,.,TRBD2,TGCGCCAGCAGCCAAGCCCTAGCGGGGGGCACAGATACGCAGTATTTT,CASSQALAGGTDTQYF
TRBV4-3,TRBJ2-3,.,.,TGCGCCAGCAGCCAAGCCCCGGGGACAGATACGCAGTATTTT,CASSQAPGTDTQYF
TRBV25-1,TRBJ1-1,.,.,TGTGCCAGCAGTGAATATAGTGGGGCCCCCATAGCTTTCTTT,CASSEYSGAPIAFF
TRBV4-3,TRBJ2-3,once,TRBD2,TGCGCCAGCAGCCAAGAGGGGACTAGGAGAGATACGCAGTATTTT,CASSQEGTRRDTQYF
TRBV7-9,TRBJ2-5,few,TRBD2,TGTGCCAGCAGCGCGAGATTCAGACTAGCGGAGGACGAGACCCAGTACTTC,CASSARFRLAEDETQYF
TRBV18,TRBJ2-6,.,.,TGTGCCAGCCGTCCGGGAGCCAACGTCCTGACTTTC,CASRPGANVLTF
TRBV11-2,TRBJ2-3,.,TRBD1,TGTGCCAGCACGGGGGACAGGGGGCGGACAGATACGCAGTATTTT,CASTGDRGRTDTQYF
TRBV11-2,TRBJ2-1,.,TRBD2,TGTGCCAGCAGCTTAGGGGGGGGGAGTGAACTGTACAATGAGCAGTTCTTC,CASSLGGGSELYNEQFF
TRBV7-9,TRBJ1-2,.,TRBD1,TGTGCCAGCAGCTCTCGATCTCAGGGGGCTTGGGGCTACACCTTC,CASSSRSQGAWGYTF
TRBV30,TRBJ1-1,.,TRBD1,TGTGCCTGGAGTGACAGGGGCAGACAGCGCGAAGCTTTCTTT,CAWSDRGRQREAFF
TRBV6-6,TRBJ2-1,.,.,TGTGCCAGCAGTTACTCCTTGTGGGAGAAGTTCTTC,CASSYSLWEKFF
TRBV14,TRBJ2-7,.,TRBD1,TGTGCCAGCAGTATCGGCCAGGGGGTACAGAACGAGCAGTACTTC,CASSIGQGVQNEQYF
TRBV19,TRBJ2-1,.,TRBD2,TGTGCCAGTAGTATGGCTAGCGGGACGGATGAGCAGTTCTTC,CASSMASGTDEQFF
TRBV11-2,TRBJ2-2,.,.,TGTGCCAGCACTCGGTTAGCCGTAAGTGGCGGGGAGCTGTTTTTT,CASTRLAVSGGELFF
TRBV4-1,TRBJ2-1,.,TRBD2,TGCGCCAGCAGCCAAGATCCTAGCGGGGGGGGAAATGAGCAGTTCTTC,CASSQDPSGGGNEQFF
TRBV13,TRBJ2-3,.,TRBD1,TGTGCCAGCAGCCCCTCATTTACAGGGGATGTGGATACGCAGTATTTT,CASSPSFTGDVDTQYF
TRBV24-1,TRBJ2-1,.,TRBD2,TGTGCCACCAGTGACAGCGGGACTAGCGGGAGGGCCTACAATGAGCAGTTCTTC,CATSDSGTSGRAYNEQFF
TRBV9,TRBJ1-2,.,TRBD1,TGTGCCAGCAGCGATGGGACAGCCTCCCTCTATGGCTACACCTTC,CASSDGTASLYGYTF
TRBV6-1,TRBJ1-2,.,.,TGTGCCAGCAGTGAATGGACAACTAACTATGGCTACACCTTC,CASSEWTTNYGYTF
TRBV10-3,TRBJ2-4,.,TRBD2,TGTGCCATCAGTGAGTCGGGGGGACTAGCTGTTACAGCCAAAAACATTCAGTACTTC,CAISESGGLAVTAKNIQYF
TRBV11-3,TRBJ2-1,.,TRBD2,TGTGCCAGCAGCCTTAGCGGGGGGGACTACAATGAGCAGTTCTTC,CASSLSGGDYNEQFF
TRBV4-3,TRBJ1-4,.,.,TGCGCCAGCAGCCCCGCCGGTAATGAAAAACTGTTTTTT,CASSPAGNEKLFF
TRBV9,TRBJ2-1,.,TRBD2,TGTGCCAGCAGCGTACCCTCCGCGGGAGGGCCATCTATCGAGCAGTTCTTC,CASSVPSAGGPSIEQFF
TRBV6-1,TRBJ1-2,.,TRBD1,TGTGCCAGCAGTGGAGCCCTACAGGGGGCCTATGGCTACACCTTC,CASSGALQGAYGYTF
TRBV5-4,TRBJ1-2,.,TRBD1,TGTGCCAGCAGCTTGCAAGGACAGGGGTATGGCTACACCTTC,CASSLQGQGYGYTF
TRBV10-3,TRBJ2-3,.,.,TGTGCCATCAGCCAGGGGATGGAGACAGATACGCAGTATTTT,CAISQGMETDTQYF
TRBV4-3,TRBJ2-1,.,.,TGCGCCAGCAGCCAGGAAGGGGGAGGGGGACTCTCCTACAATGAGCAGTTCTTC,CASSQEGGGGLSYNEQFF
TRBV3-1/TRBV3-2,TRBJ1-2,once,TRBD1,TGTGCCAGCAGGCAAAACGGACAGGGTGGATATGGCTACACCTTC,CASRQNGQGGYGYTF
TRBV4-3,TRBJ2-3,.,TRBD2,TGCGCCAGCAGCCAGGGGTTACTAGCGGGGGGATACACAGATACGCAGTATTTT,CASSQGLLAGGYTDTQYF
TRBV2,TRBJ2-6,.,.,TGTGCCAGCAGCCAAGAGGGGGGGTCTGGGGCCAACGTCCTGACTTTC,CASSQEGGSGANVLTF
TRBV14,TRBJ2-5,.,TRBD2,TGTGCCAGCAGCCAAGATTGGACTAGTGAGACCCAGTACTTC,CASSQDWTSETQYF
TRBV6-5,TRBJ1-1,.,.,TGTGCCAGCAGTTACTCGACTCGGGGGGGGTTCACTGAAGCTTTCTTT,CASSYSTRGGFTEAFF
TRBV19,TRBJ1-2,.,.,TGTGCCAGTAGTGGGGACATCCGCGGGGGCTACACCTTC,CASSGDIRGGYTF
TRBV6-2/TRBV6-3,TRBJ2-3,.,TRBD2,TGTGCCAGCAGTTACGTGGCTAGCGGATACACAGATACGCAGTATTTT,CASSYVASGYTDTQYF
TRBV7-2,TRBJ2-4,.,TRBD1,TGTGCCAGCATTCAACGCGCCACAGGGGGGAACATTCAGTACTTC,CASIQRATGGNIQYF
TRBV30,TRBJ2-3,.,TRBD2,TGTGCCTGGAGGCTACACGGGACTAGCGGGGGGGATACGCAGTATTTT,CAWRLHGTSGGDTQYF
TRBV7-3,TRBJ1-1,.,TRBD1,TGTGCCAGCAGCTTAGGGCCAGGGGGCCGGAACACTGAAGCTTTCTTT,CASSLGPGGRNTEAFF
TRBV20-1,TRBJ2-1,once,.,TGCAGTATGACTATTTACAATGAGCAGTTCTTC,CSMTIYNEQFF
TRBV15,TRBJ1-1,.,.,TGTGCCACCAGCAGAGTCCGGGTCCGAGCCACTGAAGCTTTCTTT,CATSRVRVRATEAFF
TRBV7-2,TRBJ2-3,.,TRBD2,TGTGCCAGCAGCTGGACTAGCGGGAGCACAGATACGCAGTATTTT,CASSWTSGSTDTQYF
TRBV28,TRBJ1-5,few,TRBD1,TGTGCCAGCAGTTTGACAGGGGGGCTTGGTCAGCCCCAGCATTTT,CASSLTGGLGQPQHF
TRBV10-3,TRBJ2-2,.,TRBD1,TGTGCCATCAGTGACCCGGGACAGGAGAACACCGGGGAGCTGTTTTTT,CAISDPGQENTGELFF
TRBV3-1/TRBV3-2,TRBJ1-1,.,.,TGTGCCAGCAGTTTCACAGAGGGCACTGAAGCTTTCTTT,CASSFTEGTEAFF
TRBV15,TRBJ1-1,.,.,TGTGCCACCAGCACCCTACAGGTGAACACTGAAGCTTTCTTT,CATSTLQVNTEAFF
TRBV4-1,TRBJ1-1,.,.,TGCGCCAGCAGCCGGAGGCTGAACACTGAAGCTTTCTTT,CASSRRLNTEAFF
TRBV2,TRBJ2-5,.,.,TGTGCCAGCAAGCAGACTCCGGAGACCCAGTACTTC,CASKQTPETQYF
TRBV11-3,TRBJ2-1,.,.,TGTGCCAGCAGCCCCCGATCGGGCTCCTACAATGAGCAGTTCTTC,CASSPRSGSYNEQFF
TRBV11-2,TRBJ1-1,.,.,TGTGCCAGCAGCTTGAGACAGACGAACACTGAAGCTTTCTTT,CASSLRQTNTEAFF
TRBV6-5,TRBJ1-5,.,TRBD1,TGTGCCAGCACCCCACAGGGGGCGGATCAGCCCCAGCATTTT,CASTPQGADQPQHF
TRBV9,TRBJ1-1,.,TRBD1,TGTGCCAGCAGCGTAGTCCCAGGGGGCACTGAAGCTTTCTTT,CASSVVPGGTEAFF